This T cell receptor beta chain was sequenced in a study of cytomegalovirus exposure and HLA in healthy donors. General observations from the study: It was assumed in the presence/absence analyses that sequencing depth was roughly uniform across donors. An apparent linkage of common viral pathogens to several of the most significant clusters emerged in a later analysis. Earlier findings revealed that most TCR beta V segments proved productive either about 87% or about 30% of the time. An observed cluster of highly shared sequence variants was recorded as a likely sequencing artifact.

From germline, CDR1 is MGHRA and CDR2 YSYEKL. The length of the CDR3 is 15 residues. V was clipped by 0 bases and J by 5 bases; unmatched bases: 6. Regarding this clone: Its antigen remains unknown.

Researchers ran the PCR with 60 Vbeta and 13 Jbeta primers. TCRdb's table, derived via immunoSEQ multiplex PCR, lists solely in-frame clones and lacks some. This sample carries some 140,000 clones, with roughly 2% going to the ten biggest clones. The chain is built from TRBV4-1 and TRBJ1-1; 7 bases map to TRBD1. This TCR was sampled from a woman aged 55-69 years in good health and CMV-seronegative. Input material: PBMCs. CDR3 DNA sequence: TGCGCCAGCAGCCAAGATCAGGGGGTTTATACTGAAGCTTTCTTT. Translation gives CASSQDQGVYTEAFF.